Listed below are T cell receptor beta chains from one sample, sequenced in a study of cytomegalovirus exposure and HLA in healthy donors. TCRdb's copy holds only in-frame clones and misses some; the assay was immunoSEQ multiplex PCR. Across 100,000 to 150,000 clones, the top ten clones capture about 1.5% of the sample. Sequenced sample: PBMCs. These receptors came from a woman between 35 and 50 years old in good health and CMV-seropositive. CDR3s include the opening cysteine and the closing phenylalanine or tryptophan. D genes are given only for firm matches.

TRBD2	TRBJ2-3	TRBV28	16	TGTGCCAGCGGCCCGTTGGGGGGGATCGGCACAGATACGCAGTATTTT	CASGPLGGIGTDTQYF
.	TRBJ1-4	TRBV5-1	12	TGCGCCAGCAGGTCGGGACTTGAAAAACTGTTTTTT	CASRSGLEKLFF
TRBD1	TRBJ1-3	TRBV29-1	13	TGCAGCGTAACAGGGGGCGGTGGAAACACCATATATTTT	CSVTGGGGNTIYF
.	TRBJ1-5	TRBV28	11	TGTGCCAGCAACAATCGGGACTCTCAGCATTTT	CASNNRDSQHF
.	TRBJ1-5	TRBV7-3	12	TGTGCCAGCAGCTTGGGGCATCAGCCCCAGCATTTT	CASSLGHQPQHF
.	TRBJ2-5	TRBV30	15	TGTGCCTGGAGTGTACCCAGGACGAGGAGGGAGACCCAGTACTTC	CAWSVPRTRRETQYF
TRBD2	TRBJ2-5	TRBV7-2	15	TGTGCCAGCAGCTCTCGGACTAGCGGGAAGGGAGAGCAGTACTTC	CASSSRTSGKGEQYF
.	TRBJ2-2	TRBV27	17	TGTGCCAGCAGCCGCAAGGCGTTCGGGATAATGAACGGGGAGCTGTTTTTT	CASSRKAFGIMNGELFF
.	TRBJ2-7	TRBV11-2	12	TGTGCCAGCAGCCAGATATCCTACGAGCAGTACTTC	CASSQISYEQYF
.	TRBJ1-5	TRBV13	16	TGTGCCAGCAGCTCCGGCGGGGGTGGTAGCAATCAGCCCCAGCATTTT	CASSSGGGGSNQPQHF
.	TRBJ1-4	TRBV7-2	15	TGTGCCAGCAGCCGGACGGACAGAACTAATGAAAAACTGTTTTTT	CASSRTDRTNEKLFF
.	TRBJ1-3	TRBV25-1	17	TGTGCCAGCAGTGAATCCCCAGGGGCCGACTCTGGAAACACCATATATTTT	CASSESPGADSGNTIYF
.	TRBJ1-1	TRBV10-3	14	TGTGCCATCAGTAACCTAGGGGTTGGGACTGAAGCTTTCTTT	CAISNLGVGTEAFF
TRBD1	TRBJ1-2	TRBV5-1	15	TGCGCCAGCAGCTTGGCTGCCCAGGGGGGACGAGGCTACACCTTC	CASSLAAQGGRGYTF
TRBD1	TRBJ2-7	TRBV7-2	14	TGTGCCAGCAGATCTACAGGGGGCGCGGACGAGCAGTACTTC	CASRSTGGADEQYF
.	TRBJ1-3	TRBV2	14	TGTGCCACAGGACAGCCAGGCTCTGGAAACACCATATATTTT	CATGQPGSGNTIYF
.	TRBJ2-7	TRBV7-9	15	TGTGCCAGCAGCCCCTCGAGAGGGCTAACCTACGAGCAGTACTTC	CASSPSRGLTYEQYF
TRBD1	TRBJ2-1	TRBV2	15	TGTGCCAGCAGCGACAGGGACAAGCCCTACAATGAGCAGTTCTTC	CASSDRDKPYNEQFF
TRBD2	TRBJ2-5	TRBV4-2	15	TGTGCCAGCAGCCAAGGGCTAGCGGGAGTGGAGACCCAGTACTTC	CASSQGLAGVETQYF
TRBD2	TRBJ2-3	TRBV6-5	15	TGTGCCAGCAGTTACTCTTGGACTAGCACGGATACGCAGTATTTT	CASSYSWTSTDTQYF
.	TRBJ2-3	TRBV10-3	11	TGTGCCATCGGGACTGGGGATACGCAGTATTTT	CAIGTGDTQYF
TRBD1	TRBJ2-3	TRBV7-2	15	TGTGCCAGCAGCATCGGGACAGGGTTCACAGATACGCAGTATTTT	CASSIGTGFTDTQYF
.	TRBJ2-1	TRBV2	17	TGTGCCAGCAGTGAACCGACCAGCGCCTCGTCCTACAATGAGCAGTTCTTC	CASSEPTSASSYNEQFF
.	TRBJ2-1	TRBV7-9	14	TGTGCCAGCAGCTCCGGGACACCCCCCAATGAGCAGTTCTTC	CASSSGTPPNEQFF
TRBD2	TRBJ2-5	TRBV6-1	15	TGTGCCAGCAGTGGCCTAGCGGGTTCCCAAGAGACCCAGTACTTC	CASSGLAGSQETQYF
TRBD1	TRBJ2-4	TRBV4-1	12	TGCGCCAGCAGCGACGACAGGGGCCACGGGTACTTC	CASSDDRGHGYF
.	TRBJ2-5	TRBV11-3	13	TGTGCCAGCAGCTTGAATGGGGCGGAGACCCAGTACTTC	CASSLNGAETQYF
TRBD1	TRBJ2-7	TRBV25-1	14	TGTGCCAGCAGTGAATGGGGACAGTTCTACGAGCAGTACTTC	CASSEWGQFYEQYF
TRBD1	TRBJ1-4	TRBV30	14	TGTGCCTGGGAAAATACAGGGGGAAGCGAAAAACTGTTTTTT	CAWENTGGSEKLFF
.	TRBJ2-6	TRBV10-3	16	TGTGCCATCAGTGATGGAGGAATGGGAGGGGCCAACGTCCTGACTTTC	CAISDGGMGGANVLTF
TRBD2	TRBJ2-1	TRBV4-3	16	TGCGCCAGCAGCCAAGAGGGGCTAGCGGGAGATAATGAGCAGTTCTTC	CASSQEGLAGDNEQFF
TRBD2	TRBJ2-5	TRBV7-9	17	TGTGCCAGCAGCCCAAAGATGGGAGGGGCCTACCAAGAGACCCAGTACTTC	CASSPKMGGAYQETQYF
TRBD1	TRBJ2-1	TRBV5-1	15	TGCGCCAGCAGCGTAGTCCCGGGACAGGGGTATGAGCAGTTCTTC	CASSVVPGQGYEQFF
.	TRBJ2-5	TRBV5-4	16	TGTGCCAGCAGCACACCCGAAGGAGGGAGCCAAGAGACCCAGTACTTC	CASSTPEGGSQETQYF
.	TRBJ2-3	TRBV5-6	16	TGTGCCAGCAGCTTGGAGTTTAGCGGATCCACAGATACGCAGTATTTT	CASSLEFSGSTDTQYF
TRBD1	TRBJ2-1	TRBV29-1	13	TGCAGCGTTGGTAAACAGGGGAACGTTGAGCAGTTCTTC	CSVGKQGNVEQFF
.	TRBJ1-1	TRBV28	11	TGTGCCATACAGGATAACACTGAAGCTTTCTTT	CAIQDNTEAFF
TRBD2	TRBJ2-7	TRBV5-1	14	TGCGCCAGCAGCTTCATTAGCGGGGCTTACGAGCAGTACTTC	CASSFISGAYEQYF
.	TRBJ2-7	TRBV18	15	TGTGCCAGCTCACCACTGGGAGAAGCGGCCTACGAGCAGTACTTC	CASSPLGEAAYEQYF
TRBD1	TRBJ2-7	TRBV6-6	15	TGTGCCAGCAGTCTTGGGACAGGGGGGTCCTACGAGCAGTACTTC	CASSLGTGGSYEQYF
TRBD2	TRBJ2-7	TRBV4-3	15	TGCGCCAGCAGCCAAGCGGGAGGGCCTCTGAACGAGCAGTACTTC	CASSQAGGPLNEQYF
.	TRBJ1-2	TRBV6-1	15	TGTGCCAGCAGTGCCATAAGCAGCGGGGTAGATGGCTACACCTTC	CASSAISSGVDGYTF
TRBD2	TRBJ2-7	TRBV5-1	14	TGCGCCAGCAGCGTAACTAGCGGGGGCTACGAGCAGTACTTC	CASSVTSGGYEQYF
TRBD1	TRBJ1-2	TRBV29-1	13	TGCAGCGTTGAAGTGGGACAGGGATATGGCTACACCTTC	CSVEVGQGYGYTF
.	TRBJ2-5	TRBV6-6	14	TGTGCCAGCAAACCCGGGACTCGCCAAGAGACCCAGTACTTC	CASKPGTRQETQYF
.	TRBJ1-1	TRBV2	15	TGTGCCAGCAGTGAATTAGGGACATTGAACACTGAAGCTTTCTTT	CASSELGTLNTEAFF
.	TRBJ2-1	TRBV5-8	15	TGTGCCAGCACCCTTGGGGGGAGCTCCTACAATGAGCAGTTCTTC	CASTLGGSSYNEQFF
.	TRBJ2-5	TRBV7-2	12	TGTGCCAGCAGCTTAGCGAGAGAGACCCAGTACTTC	CASSLARETQYF
.	TRBJ2-3	TRBV5-6	18	TGTGCCAGCAGCTCGGAAAACAGGGGAGGTGGGCTCCCAGATACGCAGTATTTT	CASSSENRGGGLPDTQYF
TRBD2	TRBJ2-2	TRBV5-4	17	TGTGCCAGCAGCGGGAGACTAGCGGGAGGGAGTGCGGGGGAGCTGTTTTTT	CASSGRLAGGSAGELFF
TRBD2	TRBJ2-7	TRBV7-2	13	TGTGCCAGCAAGCCGGGACTAGTTCGCGAGCAGTACTTC	CASKPGLVREQYF
.	TRBJ1-1	TRBV6-6	12	TGTGCCAGCATCGCAGAGGGATTTGAAGCTTTCTTT	CASIAEGFEAFF
TRBD2	TRBJ2-7	TRBV5-1	19	TGCGCCAGCAGCTCATTTAGCCGTCGGGAGGGCCCATTCCCCTACGAGCAGTACTTC	CASSSFSRREGPFPYEQYF
.	TRBJ1-2	TRBV27	15	TGTGCCAGCAGTTTATCTCGGGAGGGGACCTATGGCTACACCTTC	CASSLSREGTYGYTF
.	TRBJ2-7	TRBV7-2	14	TGTGCCAGCAGCCCCACGGCAGGTTCCTACGAGCAGTACTTC	CASSPTAGSYEQYF
.	TRBJ1-1	TRBV9	14	TGTGCCAGCAGCGCGATTACAGAAGGCACTGAAGCTTTCTTT	CASSAITEGTEAFF
.	TRBJ1-1	TRBV6-5	15	TGTGCCAGCAGTTACTCGGGCCACAGGAACACTGAAGCTTTCTTT	CASSYSGHRNTEAFF
.	TRBJ2-2	TRBV29-1	13	TGCAGCGTGCTATTGACAAGCACCGGGGAGCTGTTTTTT	CSVLLTSTGELFF
TRBD2	TRBJ2-7	TRBV19	12	TGTGCCAGTAGTAGCGGGAGCTACGAGCAGTACTTC	CASSSGSYEQYF
TRBD1	TRBJ1-5	TRBV6-6	16	TGTGCCAGCAGTTACCGGGACAGTTATAGCAATCAGCCCCAGCATTTT	CASSYRDSYSNQPQHF